Listed here are 9 T cell receptor beta chains from one sample, sequenced in a study of cytomegalovirus exposure and HLA in healthy donors. PCR used 60 Vbeta primers and 13 Jbeta primers. Using immunoSEQ multiplex PCR, the repertoire was profiled, and TCRdb retains in-frame clones only, with some absent. Of 100,000 to 150,000 clones detected, roughly 83% appear once; the ten largest clones hold around 1.2%. What was sequenced was PBMCs. The receptors stem from a girl under 10 years old in good health and CMV-seronegative.

This clone was seen a single time. The V gene is TRBV9, the J gene TRBJ1-3, with 7 bases matching TRBD1. The germline V gene encodes CDR1 SGDLS and CDR2 YYNGEE. The V segment lost 5 bases and the J segment 0 bases; nucleotides outside the gene matches: 2. CDR3 length equals 14 residues. DNA of the CDR3: TGTGCCAGCAGTTCAGGGGGCTCTGGAAACACCATATATTTT. Protein sequence: CASSSGGSGNTIYF.

A few counts support this clone. V and J are TRBV5-1 and TRBJ2-6; 7 bases are shared with TRBD1. Trimming cost V 4 bases and J 2 bases; bases outside gene matches: 3. This CDR3 comprises 15 residues. Per the germline V gene, CDR1 is SGHRS and CDR2 is YFSETQ. CDR3 in amino acids: CASSAQGAGANVLTF. The CDR3 DNA follows: TGCGCCAGCAGCGCTCAGGGGGCTGGGGCCAACGTCCTGACTTTC.

The V gene is TRBV7-9, the J gene TRBJ2-3, with D hard to call. The CDR3 has 16 amino acids. Germline-derived CDR1 and CDR2 are SEHNR and FQNEAQ (reference sequence). V dropped 5 bases and J dropped 4 bases, with 19 bases sitting between them. The chain's CDR3 is CASSPAGLLWADTQYF. The CDR3 coding sequence is TGTGCCAGCAGCCCCGCAGGCCTCCTCTGGGCAGATACGCAGTATTTT.

This chain links TRBV9 with TRBJ2-5; TRBD2 is a possible D gene (5 bases). V lost 3 bases, J lost 2 bases, and 20 bases lay in between. Per the germline V gene, CDR1 is SGDLS and CDR2 is YYNGEE. The CDR3 consists of 17 residues. In DNA form, the CDR3 reads TGTGCCAGCAGCGAATATGGCGGGCAGCTAAATCAAGAGACCCAGTACTTC. Amino acid sequence: CASSEYGGQLNQETQYF.

The rearrangement links TRBV28 to TRBJ2-5, with a tentative D call TRBD2 (6 bases). The V end lost 6 bases, the J end lost 11 bases, and 22 bases lay between the germline ends. The germline CDR1 and CDR2 sequences are MDHEN and SYDVKM. The CDR3 sequence is 14 residues long. CDR3 nucleotides: TGTGCCAGCAGGATGGGGGGACTCCTCACGGAGCAGTACTTC. It encodes CASRMGGLLTEQYF.

This clone showed up just a few times. The rearrangement uses TRBV30 and TRBJ1-2, with 7 bases that match TRBD1. With V trimmed by 3 bases and J by 5 bases, 15 bases remained unmatched. This CDR3 is built from 16 residues. From germline, CDR1 is GTSNPN and CDR2 SVGIG (reference sequence). This chain's CDR3 is CAWSFFRQGMGYGYTF. CDR3 DNA sequence: TGTGCCTGGAGCTTCTTTCGACAGGGAATGGGGTATGGCTACACCTTC.

The CDR3 DNA is TGCGCCAGCAGCCAAGTTCCAGGGAACACAGATACGCAGTATTTT. Amino acids: CASSQVPGNTDTQYF. V is TRBV4-3 and J is TRBJ2-3, with D tentatively TRBD1 (5 bases). Trimming removed 1 base at V and 2 bases at J, with 10 bases between. Per the germline V gene, CDR1 is LGHNA and CDR2 is YSLEER. This CDR3 region has 15 residues.

The chain links TRBV4-3 to TRBJ2-1; 12 nucleotides match TRBD2. The V gene's germline CDR1 is LGHNA and CDR2 YSLEER. The V segment lost 7 bases and the J segment 6 bases; nucleotides outside the gene matches: 16. There are 18 residues in the CDR3. Here the CDR3 DNA reads TGCGCCAGCACCGCGGCTCCTAGCGGGGGGGCCTCGGTCAATGAGCAGTTCTTC. Translation gives CASTAAPSGGASVNEQFF.

The CDR3 sequence: CASRAGTGSQETQYF. In DNA, the CDR3 is TGTGCCAGTAGAGCCGGGACAGGGTCCCAAGAGACCCAGTACTTC. This chain joins TRBV27 and TRBJ2-5, with 9 bases fitting TRBD1. J lost 1 base, V lost 9 bases, and 9 bases had no gene match. Per germline, CDR1 MNHEY and CDR2 SMNVEV (reference sequence). The CDR3 loop spans 15 amino acids.